Below, one TCR beta chain is given with its context. This clone occurred once. No cognate antigen has been identified for it. Within one base of it there is no much larger clone, and no base qualities were kept. The record originates from a study of regulatory dendritic cells for organ transplantation (dated by TCRdb to 2016 to 2017). Background for the entire study: TCRbeta repertoires were sequenced from sorted naive and memory CD4+ and CD8+ T cells before and after allostimulation with regulatory or mature dendritic cells.

Naive T cells were sorted as CD45RA+ and memory T cells as CD45RO+ CD4+ or CD8+ cells by FACS. The T cells used for TCR sequencing were obtained from two healthy control subjects. Unstimulated sorted T cell subsets served as baseline controls for the mixed lymphocyte reactions. The Qiagen DNeasy Blood & Tissue Kit was used for extraction of genomic DNA. A multiplexed two-step PCR with Vbeta-specific forward primers and Jbeta-specific reverse primers was used to amplify the TCRbeta CDR3 regions. Through the immunoSEQ service, TCRbeta libraries were sequenced on an Illumina instrument. In the authors' own workflow: V, D and J genes were assigned using IMGT annotation, and counts were corrected for multiplex PCR bias using synthetic CDR3 analogues. In the immunoSEQ Analyzer, repertoire clonality was calculated as one minus normalized Shannon entropy. Whether a clone counted as expanded was decided by Fisher's exact test with Benjamini-Hochberg false discovery rate control and a two-tailed cutoff of P<0.01. TCRdb retrieved this table from immuneACCESS and kept in-frame rearrangements only. Not all clones are present; in checked studies, unresolved V genes account for under half, and no reason is known for the remainder. Clone size and V and J calls were adopted from that table, with D and trimming inferred from the DNA. The sample records nearly 30,000 clones, over 60% of which are singletons. Jointly, the top ten make up approximately 2.2% of the sample.

Results the study describes overall, beyond this receptor: Expansion of memory CD8+ clones was induced by allostimulation in both subjects, but more limited expansion appeared to be induced by regulatory dendritic cells than by mature dendritic cells. Naive CD4+ and CD8+ T cells showed highly diverse repertoires, whereas memory cells were less diverse and memory CD8+ cells were the most oligoclonal. Of the resting subsets, memory CD8+ T cells had the largest number of alloreactive TCR clonotypes. Only a couple of subjects were sequenced, and considerable between-individual heterogeneity in the alloreactive memory CD8+ T cell pool was noted by the authors.

V has 6 bases trimmed and J has 4 bases trimmed; junction bases matching no gene number 11. Measured from the cysteine to the phenylalanine, the CDR3 is 15 residues long. Only the CDR3 DNA is retained, 45 bases long and in frame from the first base. CDR1 and CDR2, per the germline V gene, are SGHAT and FQNNGV. The TCR sequence derives from a human donor in good health. The rearrangement joined TRBV11-2 to TRBJ2-5; 7 junctional bases match TRBD2. Source material: memory CD4+ T cells from blood. The meaning of the sample's cell subset or site label: CD45RO+ memory T cells. The sequenced DNA is TGTGCCAGCAGAAGGTTGGCGGGGAGGGCAGAGACCCAGTACTTC. This is translated as CASRRLAGRAETQYF.